Listed here is a single T cell receptor (beta chain). Its antigen is currently unknown. These data belong to a study of cytotoxic CD8 clonotypes in ibrutinib-treated CLL. Study details: Timing of response sample collection was a median around twelve months after treatment start, with a range of 6 to 36. Notes on the study in general: Public clonotypes, found uncommonly, either contracted or stayed stable on treatment. Patients had baseline clonality above age-matched healthy donors, and this clonality moved with circulating CD8+ T-cell counts.

Losses at the gene ends were 5 bases for V and 4 bases for J; bases not matched to a gene: 6. The length of the CDR3 is 15 residues. Germline CDR1 reads MNHEY; CDR2 reads SVGAGI. Investigators sought sequencing depths of between 1 in 200,000 and 1 in 1 million T cells. Only in-frame clones appear in the TCRdb table, and some are missing; sequencing was by immunoSEQ multiplex PCR. The sample holds 200,000 to 250,000 clones, 70% to 75% seen once. The chain couples TRBV6-5 to TRBJ1-5, with TRBD1 matching over 9 bases. This receptor was identified in a human donor with chronic lymphocytic leukemia. This material consisted of PBMCs, taken after 12 months of ibrutinib treatment. The DNA of the CDR3 is TGTGCCAGCAGTCCGGACAGGGGAAAGAATCAGCCCCAGCATTTT. Translating gives CASSPDRGKNQPQHF.